This TCR beta chain was recovered during a study of blood T cell repertoires in COVID-19. Across the study: Material from acute and convalescent COVID-19 was sourced from the United States, Italy and Spain. PBMCs, B-cell-depleted T cells, or T cells provided the cDNA or gDNA that made up the material.

CDR1 is SGHTA and CDR2 is FQGNSA in the germline V gene. The CDR3 length is 17 residues. The V gene end was trimmed by 3 bases and the J gene end by 5 bases; junction bases not matched to a gene: 9. As processed by the authors: Cell counts per sample came from amplifying reference gene primers. The assay was immunoSEQ multiplex PCR, and TCRdb's table has in-frame clones only and misses some. V, J and clone size derive from that table, while D and trimming were established from the DNA sequence. The sample consists of tens of thousands of clones, around 91% of them appearing once. The receptor comes from a woman aged 45-65 years in a cohort sampled during active COVID-19. The V gene is TRBV7-2, the J gene TRBJ2-1, with 11 bases lining up with TRBD2. Sequenced input: peripheral blood. CDR3 residues: CASSFPRTSGGNNEQFF. The CDR3 bases are TGTGCCAGCAGCTTCCCCCGAACTAGCGGGGGTAACAATGAGCAGTTCTTC.